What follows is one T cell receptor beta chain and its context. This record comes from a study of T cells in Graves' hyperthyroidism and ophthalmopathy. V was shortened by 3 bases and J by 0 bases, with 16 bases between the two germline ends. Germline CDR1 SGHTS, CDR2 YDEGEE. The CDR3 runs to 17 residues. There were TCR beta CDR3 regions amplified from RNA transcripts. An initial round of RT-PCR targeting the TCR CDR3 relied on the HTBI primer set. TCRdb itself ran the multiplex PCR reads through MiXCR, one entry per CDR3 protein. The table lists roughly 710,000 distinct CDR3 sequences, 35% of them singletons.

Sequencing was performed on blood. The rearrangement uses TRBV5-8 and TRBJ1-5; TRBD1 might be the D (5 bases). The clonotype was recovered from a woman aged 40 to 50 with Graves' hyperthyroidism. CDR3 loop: CASSSRDGSYSNQPQHF. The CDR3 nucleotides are TGTGCCAGCAGCTCCCGGGACGGATCCTATAGCAATCAGCCCCAGCATTTT.